This TCR beta chain was sequenced during a study of identical twins. Template switching (which added a universal primer site) was used, and cDNA carried unique molecular identifiers. TCRdb reanalysed the 5' RACE reads using MiXCR and keeps one entry per CDR3 protein. The repertoire includes 350,000 or so distinct CDR3 sequences, 9% of them detected once, and around 8.6% sits in the top ten. From germline, CDR1 is SQVTM and CDR2 ANQGSEA. CDR3 length: 12 amino acids. Between the trimmed V and J ends, which lost 6 bases and 3 bases, there was a span of 12 bases. The sequenced sample consisted of naive T cells sorted from blood. This chain links TRBV29-1 with TRBJ2-7; D is possibly TRBD1 (5 bases). The source of this sequence is a woman in her fifties or sixties in good health. The CDR3 loop is CSVRNRNYEQYF. In DNA, the CDR3 is TGCAGCGTACGGAACAGGAACTACGAGCAGTACTTC.